Following are 31 T cell receptor beta chains from one sample sequenced in a study of cytomegalovirus exposure and HLA in healthy donors. The PCR ran on 60 Vbeta and 13 Jbeta primers. Measured with immunoSEQ multiplex PCR; TCRdb has only the in-frame clones, and not every one. The sample lists roughly 180,000 clones, about 10% seen once, with roughly 1.4% in the top ten. The sample taken for sequencing was PBMCs. These receptors came from a woman in her twenties or thirties in good health and CMV-seropositive.

The rearrangement joins TRBV6-1 to TRBJ2-5; D gene unclear. The J call is uncertain, as TRBJ2-7 better fits the DNA end. CDR3 length equals 13 residues. CDR1 is MNHNS, CDR2 SASEGT, per germline. CDR3 region: CASSDPGSYEQYF. The CDR3 DNA reads as TGTGCCAGCAGTGATCCAGGTTCCTACGAGCAGTACTTC.

Details on this clone: Germline is not matched at one junction end, which may reflect a read error. The J gene is TRBJ1-1, the V gene TRBV2; the D gene is possibly TRBD1 (5 bases). CDR1 and CDR2 from the germline V gene are SNHLY and FYNNEI. This CDR3 spans 13 amino acids. CDR3 bases: TGTGCCAGCAGTGTCGGGGGGAACACTGGAGCTTTCTTT. It translates to CASSVGGNTGAFF.

This clone was counted a few times. The V call is TRBV5-1, the J call TRBJ1-3; D not resolved. Germline V gene sequence: CDR1 SGHRS, CDR2 YFSETQ. CDR3 length: 15 residues. Trimming shortened V by 1 base and J by 4 bases, and 12 bases separated the two germline ends. Written as DNA, the CDR3 is TGCGCCAGCAGCTTGTCTCAGGCAACAGGAAACACCATATATTTT. Amino acid sequence: CASSLSQATGNTIYF.

The J gene is TRBJ2-2, the V gene TRBV4-2; 8 bases are a match to TRBD2. This CDR3 has 17 residues. V shed 1 base and J 4 bases; nucleotides not matched to a gene: 8. Germline lookup yields CDR1 LGHNA and CDR2 YNFKEQ. The CDR3, as DNA: TGTGCCAGCAGCCAAGTTACAGCGGGAGTCCCCACCGGGGAGCTGTTTTTT. Amino acids: CASSQVTAGVPTGELFF.

J is TRBJ2-1 and V is TRBV11-2, with D maybe TRBD2 (5 bases). The CDR3 extends over 15 amino acids. The V and J ends lost 3 bases and 0 bases respectively, with 9 bases between them. Germline-derived CDR1 and CDR2 are SGHAT and FQNNGV. The CDR3 bases are TGTGCCAGCAGCTTCGGACTCCCCTCCTACAATGAGCAGTTCTTC. The encoded protein is CASSFGLPSYNEQFF.

The V call is TRBV29-1, the J call TRBJ2-7; no clear D. The CDR3 contains 12 residues. Per the germline V gene, CDR1 is SQVTM and CDR2 is ANQGSEA. Trimming stripped 7 bases from V and 0 bases from J, with 10 bases between. CDR3 nucleotides: TGCAGCGCCTCTCATAGCTCCTACGAGCAGTACTTC. Its protein is CSASHSSYEQYF.

The V and J genes are TRBV9 and TRBJ1-2, with D possibly being TRBD1 (6 bases). The CDR3 spans 15 residues. Deletions cut 4 bases from V and 3 bases from J, with 16 bases between. In germline, CDR1 is SGDLS, CDR2 YYNGEE. CDR3 DNA sequence: TGTGCCAGCAGCCCTTACAGGGAAAGTGACTATGGCTACACCTTC. It specifies CASSPYRESDYGYTF.

The chain is built from TRBV9 and TRBJ1-1; tentatively, D is TRBD1 (6 bases). Trimming took 2 bases from V and 4 from J, leaving 15 bases between them. The CDR3 contains 15 residues. Germline assignment: CDR1 SGDLS and CDR2 YYNGEE. Here the CDR3 DNA reads TGTGCCAGCAGCGTCGCCATTTGGGGGCGCACTGAAGCTTTCTTT. Protein: CASSVAIWGRTEAFF.

This clone turned up a few times. J is TRBJ2-1 and V is TRBV7-2; 9 bases match TRBD2. V lost 5 bases and J lost 3; bases outside the gene matches: 11. This CDR3 has 17 residues. In germline, CDR1 is SGHTA, CDR2 FQGNSA. The CDR3 nucleotides read TGTGCCAGCAGCCCGGGGGGCGGGAGGGTTTTCTACAATGAGCAGTTCTTC. Its protein is CASSPGGGRVFYNEQFF.

The chain combines TRBV9 with TRBJ2-2; weak D call: TRBD1 (5 bases). The CDR3 length is 14 residues. Germline V gene lookup returns CDR1 SGDLS and CDR2 YYNGEE. The V and J ends lost 4 bases and 8 bases respectively, with 15 bases between them. CDR3 region: CASSPWVGVGELFF. Written as DNA, the CDR3 is TGTGCCAGCAGCCCCTGGGTAGGGGTTGGGGAGCTGTTTTTT.

This clone was found a few times. The chain combines TRBV18 with TRBJ2-3, with D possibly matching TRBD2 (5 bases). The CDR3 length is 15 residues. In germline, CDR1 is KGHSH, CDR2 LQKENI. V lost 3 bases and J lost 0, with 10 bases in between. The CDR3 reads CASSPDYLSTDTQYF. The CDR3 DNA sequence: TGTGCCAGCTCACCTGACTACCTAAGCACAGATACGCAGTATTTT.

V gene TRBV27 combines with J gene TRBJ2-3; 10 bases are a match to TRBD1. Germline V lookup: CDR1 MNHEY, CDR2 SMNVEV (reference sequence). The CDR3 sequence is 18 residues long. The junction had 14 bases not matched to a gene; V was cut back by 5 bases and J by 3 bases. The CDR3 DNA sequence: TGTGCCAGCAGTCGCTGGCCCGACAGGGGGCGCGGGACAGATACGCAGTATTTT. It specifies CASSRWPDRGRGTDTQYF.

This clone was observed a few times. The rearrangement joins TRBV7-3 to TRBJ1-1, with a tentative D call TRBD1 (5 bases). This CDR3 comprises 14 residues. Germline CDR1 is SGHTA and CDR2 is FQGTGA. V was trimmed by 1 base and J by 7 bases, leaving 13 bases between them. The CDR3 spells CASSLNTGEGEAFF. Here the CDR3 DNA reads TGTGCCAGCAGCTTAAATACGGGGGAAGGTGAAGCTTTCTTT.

This clone was counted between two and nine times. At one of its ends the junction is not consistent with the germline gene, which may arise from a read error. The chain carries TRBV6-5 and TRBJ2-7; TRBD2 matches 13 bases. The V gene's germline CDR1 is MNHEY and CDR2 SVGAGI. The CDR3 consists of 13 residues. The CDR3 DNA reads TGTGCCAGCAGTCCCGGACTAGCGGGAGATAAGGACTTC. Translated: CASSPGLAGDKDF.

This chain connects TRBV5-1 to TRBJ2-7; 13 bases map to TRBD2. V trimming: 3 bases; J trimming: 7 bases; junction bases outside the gene matches: 7. The CDR3 sequence is 15 residues long. In germline, CDR1 is SGHRS, CDR2 YFSETQ. The CDR3 reads CASSSLTSGRQEQYF. CDR3 DNA: TGCGCCAGCAGCTCTTTGACTAGCGGGAGGCAAGAGCAGTACTTC.

The V gene is TRBV29-1, the J gene TRBJ2-1; D uncertain. The germline gives CDR1 SQVTM, CDR2 ANQGSEA. Trimming took 1 base from V and 2 from J, leaving 6 bases between them. This CDR3 has 13 residues. DNA of the CDR3: TGCAGCGTTGAAGCATCTACCTACAATGAGCAGTTCTTC. Translated: CSVEASTYNEQFF.

Only a few counts were recorded for this clone. V usage is TRBV5-6 and J usage is TRBJ1-1; 8 bases align to TRBD1. V shed 4 bases, J shed 3 bases, and the junction held 8 bases outside the gene matches. The V gene's germline CDR1 is SGHDT and CDR2 YYEEEE. This CDR3 is built from 15 residues. CDR3 sequence (DNA): TGTGCCAGCAGCCGCCGGACAGGGCAGTACACTGAAGCTTTCTTT. Translation: CASSRRTGQYTEAFF.

This clone has a handful of counts. The rearrangement links TRBV25-1 to TRBJ1-5, with a possible D match to TRBD1 (5 bases). Germline values: CDR1 MGHDK, CDR2 SYGVNS. Trimming took off 6 bases at V and 5 bases at J, with 8 bases between the two ends. The CDR3 is made up of 12 amino acids. The CDR3 sequence: CASSQGDQPQHF. The DNA of the CDR3 is TGTGCCAGCAGCCAAGGGGATCAGCCCCAGCATTTT.

This clone came up a few times. The chain recombines TRBV7-9 with TRBJ1-2, with D unclear. V lost 5 bases and J lost 3, with 10 bases in between. Per germline, CDR1 SEHNR and CDR2 FQNEAQ (reference sequence). The CDR3 is 13 amino acids. CDR3 loop: CASSPVPDYGYTF. The CDR3 DNA sequence: TGTGCCAGCAGCCCGGTTCCGGACTATGGCTACACCTTC.

This clone has a handful of counts. The V call is TRBV27, the J call TRBJ1-1; D unclear. The CDR3 consists of 16 residues. Germline V CDR1 and CDR2: MNHEY, SMNVEV (reference sequence). Deletions cut 8 bases from V and 0 bases from J, with 19 bases between. CDR3 amino acids: CASFLGVGSMNTEAFF. The CDR3 DNA follows: TGTGCCAGCTTTCTGGGCGTCGGCTCTATGAACACTGAAGCTTTCTTT.

There are a few counts of this clone. The chain carries TRBV4-2 and TRBJ1-2; D unclear. The germline V gene has CDR1 LGHNA and CDR2 YNFKEQ. There are 17 residues in the CDR3. Trimming removed 0 bases from V and 1 base from J, with 15 bases in between. The CDR3 DNA reads TGTGCCAGCAGCCAAGATAACACCGCACCCCGTAACTATGGCTACACCTTC. Its protein product is CASSQDNTAPRNYGYTF.

This clone was picked up a small number of times. The chain is built from TRBV7-3 and TRBJ2-5; 9 bases agree with TRBD2. After removal of 5 bases from V and 4 bases from J, the junction contained 2 bases not matched to a gene. Germline V gene lookup returns CDR1 SGHTA and CDR2 FQGTGA. The CDR3 is 13 amino acids. The CDR3 reads CASSATSGETQYF. The CDR3 region has the DNA TGTGCCAGCAGCGCGACTAGCGGAGAGACCCAGTACTTC.

This clone was found a few times. The J gene is TRBJ2-1, the V gene TRBV2, with TRBD2 matching over 10 bases. Trimming took 7 bases from V and 4 from J; bases not matched to a gene: 4. CDR1 and CDR2 from the germline V gene are SNHLY and FYNNEI. This CDR3 contains 14 residues. This chain's CDR3 is CASKRGLAYNEQFF. The CDR3 DNA sequence: TGTGCCAGCAAGAGGGGACTAGCGTACAATGAGCAGTTCTTC.

The chain recombines TRBV7-9 with TRBJ2-3, with TRBD2 as a possible D gene (5 bases). Germline assignment: CDR1 SEHNR and CDR2 FQNEAQ (reference sequence). This CDR3 comprises 15 residues. V lost 1 base and J 3 bases, leaving 11 bases between the germline ends. The CDR3 DNA sequence: TGTGCCAGCAGCTTAGGGTTGAGGGTAACAGATACGCAGTATTTT. This codes for CASSLGLRVTDTQYF. The variable domain in full, completed from reference TRBV7-9 and TRBJ2-3, reads DTGVSQNPRHKITKRGQNVTFRCDPISEHNRLYWYRQTLGQGPEFLTYFQNEAQLEKSRLLSDRFSAERPKGSFSTLEIQRTEQGDSAMYLCASSLGLRVTDTQYFGPGTRLTVL.

This clone was seen a few times. V and J are TRBV10-1 and TRBJ1-1, with D maybe TRBD1 (6 bases). Germline V gene lookup returns CDR1 WNHNN and CDR2 SYGVQD (reference sequence). Trimming shortened V by 0 bases and J by 10 bases, and 15 bases separated the two germline ends. The CDR3 has 14 residues. CDR3 nucleotide sequence: TGCGCCAGCAGTGAGTCTAGGGGGGGTCGGTCAGCTTTCTTT. It is translated as CASSESRGGRSAFF.

This clone was counted only a few times. This CDR3 is CASRNSGTEAFF. CDR3 nucleotide sequence: TGTGCCAGCAGGAATTCGGGAACTGAAGCTTTCTTT. The chain links TRBV7-9 to TRBJ1-1; the D is unclear. The CDR3 covers 12 residues. V was shortened by 6 bases and J by 5 bases, with 10 bases between the two germline ends. Looked up from germline, CDR1 is SEHNR and CDR2 is FQNEAQ (reference sequence).

V usage is TRBV7-8 and J usage is TRBJ2-7; perhaps TRBD2 as D (5 bases). The CDR3 has 13 amino acids. CDR1 and CDR2 (germline): SGHVS, FQNEAQ. Trimming took off 5 bases at V and 3 bases at J, with 11 bases between the two ends. The CDR3 here is CASSPREGYEQYF. The CDR3 bases are TGTGCCAGCAGCCCTCGGGAAGGCTACGAGCAGTACTTC.

This clone was detected only a few times. In DNA form, the CDR3 reads TGCGCCAGCCAGGGCGCCAAAAACATTCAGTACTTC. It yields the protein CASQGAKNIQYF. The V gene is TRBV5-1, the J gene TRBJ2-4, with a possible D match to TRBD1 (5 bases). The CDR3 runs 12 residues. The germline V gene has CDR1 SGHRS and CDR2 YFSETQ. Trimming cost V 7 bases and J 1 base, with 6 bases left between them.

This sequence joins TRBV2 and TRBJ1-1; TRBD1 matches at 7 bases. The V gene's germline CDR1 is SNHLY and CDR2 FYNNEI. The length of the CDR3 is 12 residues. V shed 7 bases, J shed 6 bases, and the junction held 5 bases outside the gene matches. The CDR3 spells CASTEGGPEAFF. CDR3 in DNA: TGTGCCAGCACCGAAGGGGGCCCTGAAGCTTTCTTT.

This clone was seen a handful of times. The chain uses TRBV5-1 and TRBJ2-7, with 7 bases aligning to TRBD1. The CDR3 length is 15 residues. J gave up 7 bases and V 0 bases, and 10 bases lay outside the gene matches. In germline, CDR1 is SGHRS, CDR2 YFSETQ. In DNA, the CDR3 is TGCGCCAGCAGCTTGGCCGGGACAGCCCTGGGGGAGCAGTACTTC. Protein: CASSLAGTALGEQYF.

The rearrangement links TRBV11-1 to TRBJ2-7; 7 bases align to TRBD1. V dropped 4 bases and J dropped 4; count of bases not matched to a gene: 10. Per the germline V gene, CDR1 is SGHAT and CDR2 is FQDESV (reference sequence). This CDR3 has 15 residues. Here the CDR3 DNA reads TGTGCCAGCAGCTCACCTGACAGGGTGAATTACGAGCAGTACTTC. Protein product: CASSSPDRVNYEQYF.